What follows is one T cell receptor beta chain and its context. The same CDR3 can be traced to other DNA sequences in this sample. 13 Jbeta primers and 60 Vbeta primers were used for the PCR. This table comes from immunoSEQ multiplex PCR, and its TCRdb copy is limited to in-frame clones, with some not included. The data show around 150,000 clones, around 74% seen once. Trimming removed 0 bases at V and 4 bases at J, with 13 bases between. The CDR3 runs to 15 residues. Looked up from germline, CDR1 is KGHSH and CDR2 is LQKENI. This sample stems from a study of cytomegalovirus exposure and HLA in healthy donors.

The chain combines TRBV18 with TRBJ2-7; weak D call: TRBD1 (5 bases). Sequencing was performed on PBMCs. The TCR originated in a female donor in good health and CMV-seronegative. Written as DNA, the CDR3 is TGTGCCAGCTCACCACCTGGTCAGGGAAGGTACGAGCAGTACTTC. Translation gives CASSPPGQGRYEQYF.